Each of the 28 T cell receptor beta chains below was sequenced from the same sample in a study of OX40 agonist ivuxolimab in advanced cancers. Data came from immunoSEQ multiplex PCR; TCRdb stores just in-frame clones and leaves some out. This table holds roughly 68,000 clones, 80% to 90% found once. The specimen comprised CD4+ or CD8+ T cells sorted from blood, sampled in a trial of the OX40 agonist ivuxolimab. Receptors originate from an adult with an advanced solid tumor such as melanoma, head and neck, liver or kidney cancer.

The genes are TRBV11-2 and TRBJ2-1; no reliable D call. The CDR3 has 13 residues. CDR1 SGHAT and CDR2 FQNNGV come from the germline V gene. V gave up 6 bases and J gave up 14 bases, with 20 bases separating them. CDR3 sequence (DNA): TGTGCCAGCAGTCACGAGCCCGCCTCTGCGGAGTTCTTC. Translated: CASSHEPASAEFF.

V usage is TRBV7-2 and J usage is TRBJ1-2; D not certain. V was cut by 9 bases and J by 2 bases, with 10 bases left in between. CDR1 is SGHTA, CDR2 FQGNSA, per germline. This CDR3 has 12 amino acids. The CDR3 DNA reads TGTGCCAGTGCCTCGGGGAACTATGGCTACACCTTC. This codes for CASASGNYGYTF.

V and J are TRBV19 and TRBJ1-2; D ambiguous. Per germline, CDR1 LNHDA and CDR2 SQIVND (reference sequence). The CDR3 covers 15 residues. Trimming stripped 1 base from V and 0 bases from J, with 9 bases between. CDR3 in DNA: TGTGCCAGTAGTATAGGAATTAATCCTAACTATGGCTACACCTTC. Protein sequence: CASSIGINPNYGYTF. Complete variable domain (other parts from reference TRBV19 and TRBJ1-2): DGGITQSPKYLFRKEGQNVTLSCEQNLNHDAMYWYRQDPGQGLRLIYYSQIVNDFQKGDIAEGYSVSREKKESFPLTVTSAQKNPTAFYLCASSIGINPNYGYTFGSGTRLTVV.

The CDR3 here is CASLKAGSSYEQYF. Here the CDR3 DNA reads TGTGCCAGCCTAAAGGCGGGGAGCTCCTACGAGCAGTACTTC. This chain connects TRBV28 to TRBJ2-7, with D perhaps TRBD2 (6 bases). CDR1 is MDHEN, CDR2 SYDVKM, per germline. Trimming stripped 8 bases from V and 0 bases from J, with 14 bases between. The CDR3 consists of 14 residues. Full variable domain (rest looked up from reference TRBV28 and TRBJ2-7): DVKVTQSSRYLVKRTGEKVFLECVQDMDHENMFWYRQDPGLGLRLIYFSYDVKMKEKGDIPEGYSVSREKKERFSLILESASTNQTSMYLCASLKAGSSYEQYFGPGTRLTVT.

This chain links TRBV28 with TRBJ2-7; D uncertain. Trimming took off 6 bases at V and 6 bases at J, with 15 bases between the two ends. Germline CDR1 is MDHEN and CDR2 is SYDVKM. CDR3 length: 13 amino acids. The CDR3, as DNA: TGTGCCAGCAGATACAAGGGTAGGGTCGAGCAGTACTTC. Protein: CASRYKGRVEQYF.

This clone was found once. V is TRBV7-2 and J is TRBJ1-5, with D tentatively TRBD1 (6 bases). The germline V gene has CDR1 SGHTA and CDR2 FQGNSA. V gave up 5 bases and J gave up 2 bases, with 19 bases separating them. CDR3 size: 17 residues. CDR3 DNA sequence: TGTGCCAGCAGCCTTTTTCAGGGGTATGAGGGCAATCAGCCCCAGCATTTT. This sequence encodes CASSLFQGYEGNQPQHF.

This clone occurred once. The genes are TRBV19 and TRBJ2-1; the D gene is possibly TRBD2 (6 bases). This CDR3 has 15 residues. V lost 3 bases, J lost 3 bases, and 12 bases lay in between. Germline CDR1 and CDR2: LNHDA and SQIVND (reference sequence). The CDR3 spells CASSIEGLSYNEQFF. CDR3 in DNA: TGTGCCAGTAGTATTGAGGGACTTAGCTACAATGAGCAGTTCTTC.

The chain employs TRBV5-4 and TRBJ1-2; 7 bases fit TRBD1. V shed 2 bases, J shed 5 bases, and the junction held 6 bases outside the gene matches. The CDR3 is made up of 14 amino acids. Germline V lookup: CDR1 SGHNT, CDR2 YYREEE (reference sequence). The CDR3 spells CASSFEGARYGYTF. CDR3 sequence (DNA): TGTGCCAGCAGCTTTGAGGGGGCACGGTATGGCTACACCTTC.

The genes are TRBV18 and TRBJ2-7, with unresolved D. Germline V lookup: CDR1 KGHSH, CDR2 LQKENI. Trimming stripped 2 bases from V and 4 bases from J, with 12 bases between. The CDR3 loop spans 14 amino acids. CDR3 sequence (DNA): TGTGCCAGCTCACCAACCCTGGAACTTTACGAGCAGTACTTC. Residues: CASSPTLELYEQYF. Drawing the rest from reference TRBV18 and TRBJ2-7, the complete variable domain is NAGVMQNPRHLVRRRGQEARLRCSPMKGHSHVYWYRQLPEEGLKFMVYLQKENIIDESGMPKERFSAEFPKEGPSILRIQQVVRGDSAAYFCASSPTLELYEQYFGPGTRLTVT.

The chain couples TRBV6-1 to TRBJ2-7; possibly TRBD2 for D (5 bases). Germline values: CDR1 MNHNS, CDR2 SASEGT. V was cut by 3 bases and J by 2 bases, with 14 bases left in between. The CDR3 spans 15 residues. The chain's CDR3 is CASSDQTTPPYEQYF. The CDR3 DNA is TGTGCCAGCAGTGACCAGACTACCCCGCCCTACGAGCAGTACTTC.

J is TRBJ2-1 and V is TRBV7-8; 9 nucleotides align to TRBD2. J was trimmed by 8 bases and V by 7 bases; bases with no gene match: 15. The germline V gene encodes CDR1 SGHVS and CDR2 FQNEAQ. CDR3 size: 16 residues. The CDR3 sequence is CASTPRGGLVGDEQFF. CDR3 sequence (DNA): TGTGCCAGCACCCCGCGGGGGGGACTAGTAGGCGATGAGCAGTTCTTC.

The chain joins TRBV11-2 to TRBJ2-3; 12 bases map to TRBD2. CDR3 size: 17 residues. CDR1 is SGHAT and CDR2 is FQNNGV in the germline V gene. The trim removed 5 bases at V and 5 bases at J, leaving 11 bases unmatched. CDR3 loop: CASSIGLAGSLGDTQYF. CDR3 nucleotides: TGTGCCAGCAGCATCGGACTAGCGGGATCTCTGGGAGATACGCAGTATTTT.

This clone was seen only a few times. V is TRBV9 and J is TRBJ2-3, with D perhaps being TRBD1 or TRBD2 (5 bases each). V was cut by 0 bases and J by 3 bases, with 11 bases left in between. The CDR3 has 15 amino acids. CDR1 is SGDLS, CDR2 YYNGEE, per germline. CDR3 DNA sequence: TGTGCCAGCAGCGTAGAACCGGGACGGACAGATACGCAGTATTTT. As protein: CASSVEPGRTDTQYF.

This clone was seen more than once but under ten times. This chain links TRBV7-9 with TRBJ2-7; D may be TRBD1 (5 bases). CDR1 is SEHNR, CDR2 FQNEAQ, per germline (reference sequence). The V end lost 5 bases, the J end lost 4 bases, and 15 bases lay between the germline ends. The CDR3 contains 14 residues. CDR3 amino acids: CASSRSRDSYEQYF. In DNA form, the CDR3 reads TGTGCCAGCAGCCGGAGCAGGGATAGTTACGAGCAGTACTTC. Full variable domain (missing parts from reference TRBV7-9 and TRBJ2-7): DTGVSQNPRHKITKRGQNVTFRCDPISEHNRLYWYRQTLGQGPEFLTYFQNEAQLEKSRLLSDRFSAERPKGSFSTLEIQRTEQGDSAMYLCASSRSRDSYEQYFGPGTRLTVT.

This clone was detected only a few times. This rearrangement joins TRBV7-2 to TRBJ2-1; no reliable D call. Germline assignment: CDR1 SGHTA and CDR2 FQGNSA. The CDR3 has 12 residues. V was cut by 0 bases and J by 8 bases, with 5 bases left in between. The CDR3 loop reads CASSLAAYEQFF. The CDR3 nucleotides read TGTGCCAGCAGCTTAGCAGCGTATGAGCAGTTCTTC.

Only a few counts were recorded for this clone. The chain carries TRBV27 and TRBJ1-4, with no clear D. Germline CDR1 and CDR2: MNHEY and SMNVEV (reference sequence). The CDR3 spans 12 residues. V was shortened by 10 bases and J by 5 bases, with 11 bases between the two germline ends. The CDR3 loop reads CATGRMNEKLFF. In nucleotides, the CDR3 is TGTGCCACGGGCAGGATGAATGAAAAACTGTTTTTT.

The rearrangement links TRBV14 to TRBJ2-2, with D maybe TRBD1 (5 bases). Trimming removed 4 bases at V and 6 bases at J, with 15 bases between. The CDR3 consists of 15 residues. From germline, CDR1 is SGHDN and CDR2 FVKESK. The CDR3 here is CASSRGQVLAGELFF. CDR3 in DNA: TGTGCCAGCAGCCGAGGACAAGTGCTGGCCGGGGAGCTGTTTTTT. The entire variable domain, with the rest obtained from reference TRBV14 and TRBJ2-2, is as follows: EAGVTQFPSHSVIEKGQTVTLRCDPISGHDNLYWYRRVMGKEIKFLLHFVKESKQDESGMPNNRFLAERTGGTYSTLKVQPAELEDSGVYFCASSRGQVLAGELFFGEGSRLTVL.

The rearrangement links TRBV5-8 to TRBJ1-5; D unclear. The germline V gene encodes CDR1 SGHTS and CDR2 YDEGEE. The CDR3 length is 13 residues. The V end was cut by 2 bases, the J end by 5 bases, with 8 bases between. CDR3 nucleotide sequence: TGTGCCAGCAGCTTCGACGGAGATCAGCCCCAGCATTTT. This translates into CASSFDGDQPQHF.

The rearrangement links TRBV15 to TRBJ2-1, with D maybe TRBD2 (5 bases). V was cut by 6 bases and J by 4 bases, with 10 bases left in between. This CDR3 is built from 13 residues. Germline V gene data show CDR1 as LNHNV and CDR2 as YYDKDF (reference sequence). The CDR3 DNA follows: TGTGCCACCAGAGTAGGAGGTTACAATGAGCAGTTCTTC. Its translation is CATRVGGYNEQFF.

This clone was detected only a few times. The junction shows a germline mismatch at one end, possibly a read error. The chain recombines TRBV7-7 with TRBJ1-1, with 8 bases aligning to TRBD1. The germline gives CDR1 SSHAT, CDR2 FNYEAQ (reference sequence). The CDR3 has 13 amino acids. CDR3 DNA sequence: TGTGCTAGCAGCCGAGACAGGGGCACTGAAGCTTTCTTT. Its protein product is CASSRDRGTEAFF. The whole variable domain, filled in from reference TRBV7-7 and TRBJ1-1, reads GAGVSQSPRYKVTKRGQDVTLRCDPISSHATLYWYQQALGQGPEFLTYFNYEAQPDKSGLPSDRFSAERPEGSISTLTIQRTEQRDSAMYRCASSRDRGTEAFFGQGTRLTVV.

This rearrangement joins TRBV11-3 to TRBJ2-1; no definite D call. The germline V gene has CDR1 SGHNT and CDR2 YENEEA. V lost 0 bases, J lost 5 bases, and 5 bases lay in between. The CDR3 contains 13 residues. CDR3 residues: CASSLEGNNEQFF. In DNA, the CDR3 is TGTGCCAGCAGCTTAGAAGGGAACAATGAGCAGTTCTTC.

The chain carries TRBV10-3 and TRBJ2-5; TRBD1 agrees at 7 bases. V lost 5 bases, J lost 5 bases, and 8 bases stayed unmatched. The CDR3 length is 14 residues. Germline CDR1 reads ENHRY; CDR2 reads SYGVKD. CDR3 DNA: TGTGCCATCAGTACACCAGGGGGTGGGGAGACCCAGTACTTC. The encoded protein is CAISTPGGGETQYF.

The chain joins TRBV5-1 to TRBJ2-5; D is possibly TRBD1 (5 bases). The V gene's germline CDR1 is SGHRS and CDR2 YFSETQ. The CDR3 is 13 residues long. V dropped 7 bases and J dropped 2 bases, with 12 bases sitting between them. CDR3 protein: CASGQQVQETQYF. The DNA for the CDR3 is TGCGCCAGCGGACAACAGGTACAAGAGACCCAGTACTTC.

This chain uses TRBV21-1 with TRBJ2-3; the table's D call TRBD1 went unverified against the DNA. TRBV21-1 is marked as a pseudogene. The CDR3 has 16 residues. The CDR3 DNA reads as TGTGCCAGCAGCATACAAAGACAGTATAGGACAGATACGCAGTATTTT. This codes for CASSIQRQYRTDTQYF.

The chain combines TRBV5-6 with TRBJ2-1, with a possible D match to TRBD2 (6 bases). CDR1 is SGHDT, CDR2 YYEEEE, per germline. CDR3 length: 16 amino acids. V gave up 6 bases and J gave up 4 bases, with 20 bases separating them. The CDR3 DNA reads TGTGCCAGCAACTCCTTGGGGGGTAGCGGATACAATGAGCAGTTCTTC. Its protein is CASNSLGGSGYNEQFF.

This CDR3 reads CASSRRGGVTTFVNYGYTF. Here the CDR3 DNA reads TGTGCCAGTAGCCGTCGAGGGGGAGTGACTACATTTGTTAACTATGGCTACACCTTC. The chain combines TRBV19 with TRBJ1-2; a possible D gene is TRBD1 (6 bases). The CDR3 spans 19 residues. Germline CDR1 LNHDA, CDR2 SQIVND (reference sequence). The V end lost 6 bases, the J end lost 1 base, and 27 bases lay between the germline ends.

The V and J genes are TRBV9 and TRBJ1-1; tentative D call: TRBD1 (5 bases). Between the trimmed V and J ends, which lost 0 bases and 1 base, there was a span of 10 bases. This CDR3 has 15 amino acids. Germline V gene data show CDR1 as SGDLS and CDR2 as YYNGEE. The CDR3 DNA is TGTGCCAGCAGCGTAGTGGATACAGGGAACACTGAAGCTTTCTTT. Its translation: CASSVVDTGNTEAFF.

The chain employs TRBV18 and TRBJ1-2; D ambiguous. Germline V gene lookup returns CDR1 KGHSH and CDR2 LQKENI. This CDR3 is 15 amino acids long. With 0 bases removed from V and 3 bases from J, the gap between germline ends came to 11 bases. The CDR3, as DNA: TGTGCCAGCTCACCACCTTCGGGTCAATACTATGGCTACACCTTC. This encodes CASSPPSGQYYGYTF.